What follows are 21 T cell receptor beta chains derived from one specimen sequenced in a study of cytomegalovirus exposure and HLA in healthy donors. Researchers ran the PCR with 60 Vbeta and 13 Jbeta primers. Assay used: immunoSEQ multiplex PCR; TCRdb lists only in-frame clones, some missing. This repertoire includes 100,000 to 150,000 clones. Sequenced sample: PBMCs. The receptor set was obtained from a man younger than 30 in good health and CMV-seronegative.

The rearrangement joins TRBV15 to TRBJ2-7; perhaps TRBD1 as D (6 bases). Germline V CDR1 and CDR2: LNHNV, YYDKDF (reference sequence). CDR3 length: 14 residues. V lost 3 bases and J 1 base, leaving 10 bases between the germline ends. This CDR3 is CATSRDRVSYEQYF. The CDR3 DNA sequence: TGTGCCACCAGCAGGGACAGAGTTTCCTACGAGCAGTACTTC.

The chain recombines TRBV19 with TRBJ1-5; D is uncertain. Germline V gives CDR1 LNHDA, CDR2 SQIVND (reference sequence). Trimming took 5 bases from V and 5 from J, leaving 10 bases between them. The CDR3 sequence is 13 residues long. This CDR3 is CASSFLADQPQHF. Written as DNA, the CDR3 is TGTGCCAGTAGTTTTCTGGCAGATCAGCCCCAGCATTTT.

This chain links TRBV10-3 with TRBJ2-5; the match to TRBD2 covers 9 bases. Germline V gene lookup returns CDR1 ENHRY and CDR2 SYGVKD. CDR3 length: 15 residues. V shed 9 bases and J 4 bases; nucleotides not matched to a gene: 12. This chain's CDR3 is CAMGTLLAGVETQYF. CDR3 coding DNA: TGTGCCATGGGAACACTCTTAGCGGGAGTAGAGACCCAGTACTTC.

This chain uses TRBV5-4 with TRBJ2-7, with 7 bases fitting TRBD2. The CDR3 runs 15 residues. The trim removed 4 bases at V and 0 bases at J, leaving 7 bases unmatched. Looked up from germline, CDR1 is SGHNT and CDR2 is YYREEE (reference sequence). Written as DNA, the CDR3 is TGTGCCAGCAGCGGCGGGAGCTTTAGCTCCTACGAGCAGTACTTC. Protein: CASSGGSFSSYEQYF.

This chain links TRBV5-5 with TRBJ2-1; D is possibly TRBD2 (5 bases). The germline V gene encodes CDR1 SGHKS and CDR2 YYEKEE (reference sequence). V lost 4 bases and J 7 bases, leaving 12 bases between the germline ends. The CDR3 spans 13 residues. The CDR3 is CASSDETGNEQFF. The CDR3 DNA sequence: TGTGCCAGCAGCGATGAGACGGGGAATGAGCAGTTCTTC.

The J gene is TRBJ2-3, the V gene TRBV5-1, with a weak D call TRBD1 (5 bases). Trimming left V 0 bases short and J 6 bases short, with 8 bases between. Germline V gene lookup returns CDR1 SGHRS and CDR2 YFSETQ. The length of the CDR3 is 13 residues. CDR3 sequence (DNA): TGCGCCAGCAGCTTGGCCAGGGATGATACGCAGTATTTT. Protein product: CASSLARDDTQYF.

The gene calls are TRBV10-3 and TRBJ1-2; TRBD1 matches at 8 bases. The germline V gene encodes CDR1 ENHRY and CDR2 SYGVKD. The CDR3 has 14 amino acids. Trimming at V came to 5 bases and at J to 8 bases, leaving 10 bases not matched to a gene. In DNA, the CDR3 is TGTGCCATCAGTCCGGGACAGGAGTATGGGGGCTACACCTTC. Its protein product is CAISPGQEYGGYTF.

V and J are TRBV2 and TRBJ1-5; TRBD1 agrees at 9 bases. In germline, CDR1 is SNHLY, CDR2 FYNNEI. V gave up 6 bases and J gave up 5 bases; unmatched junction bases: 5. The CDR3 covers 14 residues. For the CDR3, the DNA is TGTGCCAGCAGAACGACAGGGGGACATCAGCCCCAGCATTTT. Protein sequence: CASRTTGGHQPQHF.

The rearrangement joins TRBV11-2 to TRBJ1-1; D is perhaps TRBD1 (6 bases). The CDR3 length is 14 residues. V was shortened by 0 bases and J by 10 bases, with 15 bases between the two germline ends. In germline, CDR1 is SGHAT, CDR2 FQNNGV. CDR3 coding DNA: TGTGCCAGCAGCTTAGAGGGGGTTTCAGGGGTAGCTTTCTTT. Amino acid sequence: CASSLEGVSGVAFF. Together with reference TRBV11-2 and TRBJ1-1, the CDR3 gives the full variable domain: EAGVAQSPRYKIIEKRQSVAFWCNPISGHATLYWYQQILGQGPKLLIQFQNNGVVDDSQLPKDRFSAERLKGVDSTLKIQPAKLEDSAVYLCASSLEGVSGVAFFGQGTRLTVV.

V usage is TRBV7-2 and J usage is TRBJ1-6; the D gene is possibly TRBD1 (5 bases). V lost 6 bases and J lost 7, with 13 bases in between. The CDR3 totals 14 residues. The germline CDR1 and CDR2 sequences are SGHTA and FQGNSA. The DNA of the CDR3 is TGTGCCAGCAGTTCAGGGATTTCAAATTCACCCCTCCACTTT. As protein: CASSSGISNSPLHF.

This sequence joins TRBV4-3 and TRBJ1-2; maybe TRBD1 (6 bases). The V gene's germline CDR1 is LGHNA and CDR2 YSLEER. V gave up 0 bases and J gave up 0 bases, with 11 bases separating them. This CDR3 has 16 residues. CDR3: CASSQDPSGANYGYTF. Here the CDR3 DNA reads TGCGCCAGCAGCCAAGATCCGTCAGGGGCTAACTATGGCTACACCTTC.

CDR3 sequence (DNA): TGCGCCAGCGCATCTCTGGCGGGACTCTCCTACGAGCAGTACTTC. It is translated as CASASLAGLSYEQYF. The chain uses TRBV5-1 and TRBJ2-7; possibly TRBD2 for D (6 bases). The CDR3 has 15 amino acids. Germline CDR1 and CDR2: SGHRS and YFSETQ. Trimming removed 7 bases from V and 0 bases from J, with 17 bases in between. Using reference TRBV5-1 and TRBJ2-7 for the parts outside the CDR3, the full variable domain is KAGVTQTPRYLIKTRGQQVTLSCSPISGHRSVSWYQQTPGQGLQFLFEYFSETQRNKGNFPGRFSGRQFSNSRSEMNVSTLELGDSALYLCASASLAGLSYEQYFGPGTRLTVT.

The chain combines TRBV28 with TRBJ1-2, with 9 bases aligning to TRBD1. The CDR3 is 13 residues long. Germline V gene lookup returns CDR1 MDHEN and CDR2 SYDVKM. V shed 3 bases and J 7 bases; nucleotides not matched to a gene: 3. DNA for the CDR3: TGTGCCAGCAGTTTTGACAGGGGGTCTGGCTACACCTTC. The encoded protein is CASSFDRGSGYTF.

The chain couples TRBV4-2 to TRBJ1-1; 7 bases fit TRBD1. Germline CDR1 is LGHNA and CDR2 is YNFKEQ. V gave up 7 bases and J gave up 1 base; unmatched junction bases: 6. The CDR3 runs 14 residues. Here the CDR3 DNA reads TGTGCCAGCACTCTTGAGGGGGCGAACACTGAAGCTTTCTTT. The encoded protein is CASTLEGANTEAFF.

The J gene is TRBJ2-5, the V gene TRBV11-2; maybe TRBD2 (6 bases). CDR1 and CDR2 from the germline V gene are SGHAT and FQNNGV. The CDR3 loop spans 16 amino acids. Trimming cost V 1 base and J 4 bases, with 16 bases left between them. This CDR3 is CASSLGDEPTRETQYF. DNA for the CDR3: TGTGCCAGCAGCTTAGGGGATGAACCGACTAGAGAGACCCAGTACTTC. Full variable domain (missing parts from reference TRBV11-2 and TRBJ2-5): EAGVAQSPRYKIIEKRQSVAFWCNPISGHATLYWYQQILGQGPKLLIQFQNNGVVDDSQLPKDRFSAERLKGVDSTLKIQPAKLEDSAVYLCASSLGDEPTRETQYFGPGTRLLVL.

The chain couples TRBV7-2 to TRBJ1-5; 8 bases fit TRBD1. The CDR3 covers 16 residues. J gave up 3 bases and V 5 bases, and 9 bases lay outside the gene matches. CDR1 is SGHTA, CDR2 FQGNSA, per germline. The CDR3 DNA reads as TGTGCCAGCAGCGCTAGGCGGGACAGGTACAATCAGCCCCAGCATTTT. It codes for CASSARRDRYNQPQHF.

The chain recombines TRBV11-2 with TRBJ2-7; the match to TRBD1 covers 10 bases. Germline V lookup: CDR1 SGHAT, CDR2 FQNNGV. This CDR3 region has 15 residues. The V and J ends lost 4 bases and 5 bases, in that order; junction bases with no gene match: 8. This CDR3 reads CASSSSDRGDHEQYF. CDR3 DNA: TGTGCCAGCAGCTCCTCGGACAGGGGGGACCACGAGCAGTACTTC.

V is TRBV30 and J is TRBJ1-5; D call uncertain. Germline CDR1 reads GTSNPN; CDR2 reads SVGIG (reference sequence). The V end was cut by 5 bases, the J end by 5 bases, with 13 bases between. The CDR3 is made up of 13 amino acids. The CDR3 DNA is TGTGCCTGGGCGGAGGGTTCAGATCAGCCCCAGCATTTT. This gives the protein CAWAEGSDQPQHF.

DNA for the CDR3: TGTGCCAGCAGCTTAAGTACCAGGGCCGACACTGAAGCTTTCTTT. It specifies CASSLSTRADTEAFF. The chain carries TRBV7-6 and TRBJ1-1, with D tentatively TRBD1 (5 bases). V gave up 2 bases and J gave up 3 bases, with 13 bases separating them. Germline V gene lookup returns CDR1 SGHVS and CDR2 FNYEAQ. This CDR3 spans 15 amino acids.

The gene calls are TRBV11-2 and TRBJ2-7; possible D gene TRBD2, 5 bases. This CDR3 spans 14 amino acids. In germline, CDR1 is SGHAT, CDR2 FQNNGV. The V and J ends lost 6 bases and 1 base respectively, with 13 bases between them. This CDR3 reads CASSSTGKSYEQYF. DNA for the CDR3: TGTGCCAGCAGTTCCACCGGGAAATCCTACGAGCAGTACTTC.

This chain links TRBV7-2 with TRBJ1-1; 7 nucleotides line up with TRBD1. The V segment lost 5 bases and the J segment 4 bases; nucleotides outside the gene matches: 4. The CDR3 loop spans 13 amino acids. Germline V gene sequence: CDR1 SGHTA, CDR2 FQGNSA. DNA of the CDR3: TGTGCCAGCAGCCCTAGACAGGGCACTGAAGCTTTCTTT. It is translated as CASSPRQGTEAFF.